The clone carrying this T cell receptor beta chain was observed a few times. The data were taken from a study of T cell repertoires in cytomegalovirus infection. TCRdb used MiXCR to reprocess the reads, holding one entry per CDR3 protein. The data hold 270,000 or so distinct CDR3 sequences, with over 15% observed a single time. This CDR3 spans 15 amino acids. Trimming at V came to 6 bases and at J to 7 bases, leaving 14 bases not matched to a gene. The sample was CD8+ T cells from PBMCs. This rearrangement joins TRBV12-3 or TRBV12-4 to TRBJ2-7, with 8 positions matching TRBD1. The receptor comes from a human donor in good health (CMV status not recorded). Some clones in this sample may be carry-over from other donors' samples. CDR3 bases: TGTGCCAGCAGCACCCGACAGGGGCCCCAGGAAGAGCAGTACTTC. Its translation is CASSTRQGPQEEQYF.